The rows below give T cell receptor beta chains drawn from one sample of a study of shared clonotypes between healthy human individuals. Some clones are missing from TCRdb's copy, which holds only in-frame ones; the method was immunoSEQ multiplex PCR. The table includes approximately 1.1 million clones, 70% to 80% detected once. Input material: memory CD4+ T cells from PBMCs. The receptors here all came from a man aged 18 to 35 in good health. Some clones in this sample may be carry-over from other donors' samples. CDR3s include the opening cysteine and the closing phenylalanine or tryptophan. Each record gives: V gene, J gene, CDR3 protein.

v_call: TRBV7-2; j_call: TRBJ1-1; cdr3_aa: CASSLNPAADTEAFF
v_call: TRBV5-1; j_call: TRBJ2-5; cdr3_aa: CASSRETGSQETQYF
v_call: TRBV18; j_call: TRBJ1-5; cdr3_aa: CASSPSNQPQHF
v_call: TRBV19; j_call: TRBJ1-1; cdr3_aa: CASSTTVTEAFF
v_call: TRBV29-1; j_call: TRBJ2-1; cdr3_aa: CSAGGTSRRTNEQFF
v_call: TRBV19; j_call: TRBJ1-4; cdr3_aa: CASNHGRNEKLFF
v_call: TRBV29-1; j_call: TRBJ1-1; cdr3_aa: CSVVRGSTTEAFF
v_call: TRBV4-2; j_call: TRBJ2-4; cdr3_aa: CASSQDTSGRASNIQYF
v_call: TRBV28; j_call: TRBJ2-5; cdr3_aa: CASSSHSQETQYF
v_call: TRBV4-1; j_call: TRBJ2-1; cdr3_aa: CASSQVNYEQFF
v_call: TRBV30; j_call: TRBJ1-3; cdr3_aa: CACISGTGQNTIYF
v_call: TRBV5-1; j_call: TRBJ2-7; cdr3_aa: CASSRTSGNLDEQYF
v_call: TRBV6-5; j_call: TRBJ2-2; cdr3_aa: CASRPPPPGELFF
v_call: TRBV7-3; j_call: TRBJ2-7; cdr3_aa: CASSLAGGNYEQYF
v_call: TRBV5-1; j_call: TRBJ2-7; cdr3_aa: CASSGGAGGSYEQYF
v_call: TRBV7-8; j_call: TRBJ2-6; cdr3_aa: CASSPKISGANVLTF
v_call: TRBV6-1; j_call: TRBJ1-1; cdr3_aa: CASSPWGESEAFF
v_call: TRBV5-5; j_call: TRBJ1-4; cdr3_aa: CASSLSRLRGTNEKLFF
v_call: TRBV5-1; j_call: TRBJ2-1; cdr3_aa: CASSVSGSSSYNEQFF